The 29 T cell receptor beta chains below come from one sample, sequenced in a study of long-term antiretroviral therapy in people with HIV (dated by TCRdb to the early 2020s). The immunoSEQ hsTCRB v3.0 assay was used at survey level resolution for TRB variable region sequencing. TCRdb took this table from immuneACCESS and kept in-frame rearrangements with V and J called. Such tables lack part of the clones; where checked against another copy, unresolved V genes explain under half of the gap, and the rest is unexplained. The sample table contains just under 20,000 clones; only one count was recorded for roughly three quarters of them. The ten most abundant clones make up roughly a tenth of the sample. The sequences come from unsorted PBMCs, collected 0.5 years before starting antiretroviral therapy. These receptors were collected from a man aged 18 to 35 with HIV.

The genes are TRBV7-9 and TRBJ2-7; possible D gene TRBD2, 5 bases. The CDR3 is 15 residues long. Trimming took off 5 bases at V and 7 bases at J, with 21 bases between the two ends. Germline V CDR1 and CDR2: SEHNR, FQNEAQ (reference sequence). CDR3 sequence: CASSPGSGFLGEQYF. CDR3 bases: TGTGCCAGCAGCCCGGGATCCGGATTCCTCGGGGAGCAGTACTTC.

This rearrangement joins TRBV27 to TRBJ1-1; D gene ambiguous. The germline CDR1 and CDR2 sequences are MNHEY and SMNVEV (reference sequence). The CDR3 is 13 residues long. V lost 2 bases, J lost 1 base, and 5 bases lay in between. As DNA, the CDR3 is TGTGCCAGCAGTTTAGGACCGAACACTGAAGCTTTCTTT. Protein sequence: CASSLGPNTEAFF.

This sequence joins TRBV4-3 and TRBJ1-5; D gene ambiguous. Trimming pared 0 bases from V and 3 bases from J, leaving 3 bases between. CDR3 length: 13 residues. Germline V gene sequence: CDR1 LGHNA, CDR2 YSLEER. This CDR3 reads CASSQDYNQPQHF. The CDR3 DNA reads as TGCGCCAGCAGCCAAGATTACAATCAGCCCCAGCATTTT.

This chain links TRBV28 with TRBJ1-2; 7 nucleotides line up with TRBD1. Germline loops: CDR1 MDHEN, CDR2 SYDVKM. This CDR3 is built from 14 residues. The V segment lost 3 bases and the J segment 8 bases; nucleotides outside the gene matches: 9. CDR3 sequence (DNA): TGTGCCAGCAGTTTTGGCAGGGGGGGAAGAGGCTACACCTTC. Translating gives CASSFGRGGRGYTF.

The chain links TRBV7-8 to TRBJ2-1; 8 bases fit TRBD2. This CDR3 has 15 residues. CDR1 and CDR2 (germline): SGHVS, FQNEAQ. The trim removed 11 bases at V and 8 bases at J, leaving 17 bases unmatched. CDR3 DNA sequence: TGTGCCTCCAGAGTCGGTCTAGCGGGTTTAGATGAGCAGTTCTTC. Translated, it gives CASRVGLAGLDEQFF.

There are a few counts of this clone. The rearrangement uses TRBV6-5 and TRBJ1-5, with 8 positions matching TRBD1. Per germline, CDR1 MNHEY and CDR2 SVGAGI. Losses at the gene ends were 6 bases for V and 0 bases for J; bases not matched to a gene: 4. This CDR3 spans 15 amino acids. The CDR3 nucleotides are TGTGCCAGCAGGGACAGGGTGGATAGCAATCAGCCCCAGCATTTT. This gives the protein CASRDRVDSNQPQHF.

This clone was counted only a few times. The genes are TRBV5-6 and TRBJ1-1; unclear D gene. CDR3 length: 12 amino acids. The germline CDR1 and CDR2 sequences are SGHDT and YYEEEE. V shed 1 base and J shed 11 bases, with 12 bases lying between them. CDR3 sequence reads: CASSLNLKGAFF. In DNA, the CDR3 is TGTGCCAGCAGCTTGAACCTCAAAGGGGCTTTCTTT.

The chain links TRBV15 to TRBJ1-1, with D tentatively TRBD1 (5 bases). V was trimmed by 3 bases and J by 0 bases, leaving 11 bases between them. The CDR3 length is 15 residues. From germline, CDR1 is LNHNV and CDR2 YYDKDF (reference sequence). This CDR3 is CATSRGTLMNTEAFF. The CDR3 DNA sequence: TGTGCCACCAGCAGGGGGACCCTCATGAACACTGAAGCTTTCTTT.

This sequence joins TRBV28 and TRBJ2-5; 11 bases are shared with TRBD2. Germline loops: CDR1 MDHEN, CDR2 SYDVKM. V dropped 7 bases and J dropped 2; count of bases not matched to a gene: 9. CDR3 length: 16 amino acids. The CDR3 is CASNTKRTSGQETQYF. CDR3 coding DNA: TGTGCCAGCAATACAAAAAGGACTAGCGGGCAAGAGACCCAGTACTTC.

The gene calls are TRBV25-1 and TRBJ1-1; the D gene is possibly TRBD1 (6 bases). This CDR3 spans 18 amino acids. Trimming took 3 bases from V and 1 from J, leaving 21 bases between them. Germline V gives CDR1 MGHDK, CDR2 SYGVNS. CDR3 nucleotides: TGTGCCAGCAGTGATGGGGGCGGACTCCAACGGGGGAACACTGAAGCTTTCTTT. This codes for CASSDGGGLQRGNTEAFF.

The chain joins TRBV9 to TRBJ1-3; D is unclear. The CDR3 covers 18 residues. Trimming shortened V by 0 bases and J by 4 bases, and 20 bases separated the two germline ends. Germline CDR1 and CDR2: SGDLS and YYNGEE. The CDR3 bases are TGTGCCAGCAGCGTAGCCTCCAAGAGCCAAGAGCACGGAAACACCATATATTTT. Translated, it gives CASSVASKSQEHGNTIYF.

In its sample, this clone was seen once. This chain links TRBV7-6 with TRBJ2-7; no reliable D call. Trimming removed 4 bases from V and 3 bases from J, with 13 bases in between. CDR3 length equals 14 residues. Per germline, CDR1 SGHVS and CDR2 FNYEAQ. CDR3: CASSSRVGLYEQYF. CDR3 coding DNA: TGTGCCAGCAGCTCCCGCGTCGGTCTCTACGAGCAGTACTTC.

This clone was observed a single time. The chain has TRBV4-1 and TRBJ2-2; tentative D call: TRBD2 (5 bases). Germline-derived CDR1 and CDR2 are MGHRA and YSYEKL. V lost 0 bases and J lost 8, with 7 bases in between. The length of the CDR3 is 13 residues. CDR3 protein: CASSQDRGGELFF. The CDR3 DNA sequence: TGCGCCAGCAGCCAAGATCGCGGGGGGGAGCTGTTTTTT.

V is TRBV9 and J is TRBJ2-3, with D possibly TRBD1 on 6 matching bases. Trimming left V 2 bases short and J 6 bases short, with 13 bases between. Germline V CDR1 and CDR2: SGDLS, YYNGEE. The CDR3 runs to 14 residues. This chain's CDR3 is CASSVWGREDTQYF. CDR3 coding DNA: TGTGCCAGCAGCGTGTGGGGGCGAGAGGATACGCAGTATTTT. Full variable domain (rest looked up from reference TRBV9 and TRBJ2-3): DSGVTQTPKHLITATGQRVTLRCSPRSGDLSVYWYQQSLDQGLQFLIQYYNGEERAKGNILERFSAQQFPDLHSELNLSSLELGDSALYFCASSVWGREDTQYFGPGTRLTVL.

The chain joins TRBV5-4 to TRBJ1-1; no firm D call. Germline V gene data show CDR1 as SGHNT and CDR2 as YYREEE (reference sequence). The CDR3 has 13 residues. Trimming left V 0 bases short and J 1 base short, with 4 bases between. This chain's CDR3 is CASSLGWNTEAFF. CDR3 DNA: TGTGCCAGCAGCTTGGGGTGGAACACTGAAGCTTTCTTT. Looking up the rest from reference TRBV5-4 and TRBJ1-1 gives the full variable domain: ETGVTQSPTHLIKTRGQQVTLRCSSQSGHNTVSWYQQALGQGPQFIFQYYREEENGRGNFPPRFSGLQFPNYSSELNVNALELDDSALYLCASSLGWNTEAFFGQGTRLTVV.

This clone was picked up a small number of times. The chain couples TRBV7-6 to TRBJ1-5, with 8 bases aligning to TRBD1. There are 15 residues in the CDR3. With V trimmed by 5 bases and J by 1 base, 4 bases remained unmatched. Germline assignment: CDR1 SGHVS and CDR2 FNYEAQ. CDR3 nucleotide sequence: TGTGCCAGCAGCCCCGGACAGGGAAGCAATCAGCCCCAGCATTTT. Translation: CASSPGQGSNQPQHF.

V is TRBV4-1 and J is TRBJ2-1, with 8 nucleotides matching TRBD2. The V gene end was trimmed by 1 base and the J gene end by 4 bases; junction bases not matched to a gene: 21. CDR3 length: 21 amino acids. Germline-derived CDR1 and CDR2 are MGHRA and YSYEKL. The CDR3 coding sequence is TGCGCCAGCAGCCAAGGTCTACTGGGACAATTAGCGGGGACCCCATACAATGAGCAGTTCTTC. This codes for CASSQGLLGQLAGTPYNEQFF.

The rearrangement uses TRBV10-3 and TRBJ2-3; a possible D gene is TRBD1 (6 bases). The CDR3 length is 14 residues. V was trimmed by 3 bases and J by 1 base, leaving 8 bases between them. Germline V gene sequence: CDR1 ENHRY, CDR2 SYGVKD. The CDR3 region has the DNA TGTGCCATCAGTGACCGACAGGGCACAGATACGCAGTATTTT. Residues: CAISDRQGTDTQYF.

The chain couples TRBV6-5 to TRBJ2-7, with D possibly matching TRBD2 (6 bases). CDR1 and CDR2 (germline): MNHEY, SVGAGI. The CDR3 loop spans 13 amino acids. V was shortened by 7 bases and J by 4 bases, with 14 bases between the two germline ends. CDR3 coding DNA: TGTGCCAGCACCATATCGGAGGGATACGAGCAGTACTTC. This gives the protein CASTISEGYEQYF.

This rearrangement joins TRBV2 to TRBJ2-7; weak D call: TRBD2 (6 bases). The germline gives CDR1 SNHLY, CDR2 FYNNEI. The CDR3 totals 17 residues. Trimming removed 1 base at V and 4 bases at J, with 20 bases between. Here the CDR3 DNA reads TGTGCCAGCAGTGAAGGACGGCGTGGGACTTGGCTTTACGAGCAGTACTTC. This sequence encodes CASSEGRRGTWLYEQYF.

The V and J genes are TRBV11-2 and TRBJ1-2; D remains unclear. V was shortened by 8 bases and J by 0 bases, with 13 bases between the two germline ends. Germline V gives CDR1 SGHAT, CDR2 FQNNGV. The CDR3 contains 14 residues. CDR3 amino acids: CASLRKSPNYGYTF. CDR3 coding DNA: TGTGCCAGCCTCCGAAAGAGCCCTAACTATGGCTACACCTTC.

The V gene is TRBV5-6, the J gene TRBJ1-3, with no clear D. The CDR3 spans 15 residues. Germline CDR1 SGHDT, CDR2 YYEEEE. Deletions cut 0 bases from V and 0 bases from J, with 7 bases between. The CDR3 DNA reads TGTGCCAGCAGCTTGGTTCGTGACTCTGGAAACACCATATATTTT. As protein: CASSLVRDSGNTIYF.

The V gene is TRBV13, the J gene TRBJ1-1, with D tentatively TRBD1 (5 bases). CDR1 and CDR2 from the germline V gene are PRHDT and FYEKMQ (reference sequence). This CDR3 has 13 amino acids. Trimming left V 5 bases short and J 5 bases short, with 12 bases between. This chain's CDR3 is CASSPGGSTEAFF. CDR3 DNA: TGTGCCAGCAGCCCCGGGGGGAGTACTGAAGCTTTCTTT.

This clone has only one observation. V and J are TRBV7-8 and TRBJ2-7, with D unresolved. Trimming took off 5 bases at V and 2 bases at J, with 16 bases between the two ends. The CDR3 covers 15 residues. CDR1 and CDR2 (germline): SGHVS, FQNEAQ. In DNA, the CDR3 is TGTGCCAGCAGCCTATTGAGCTCAGCGACCTACGAGCAGTACTTC. Translation gives CASSLLSSATYEQYF.

This sequence joins TRBV10-3 and TRBJ2-1; 8 bases agree with TRBD1. The CDR3 extends over 14 amino acids. Germline V CDR1 and CDR2: ENHRY, SYGVKD. V lost 6 bases, J lost 4 bases, and 5 bases stayed unmatched. The CDR3 nucleotides are TGTGCCATCAGCATGGGACAGGAATACAATGAGCAGTTCTTC. Residues: CAISMGQEYNEQFF.

The V gene is TRBV5-5, the J gene TRBJ1-5; D gene uncertain. The CDR3 sequence is 15 residues long. Germline V gene lookup returns CDR1 SGHKS and CDR2 YYEKEE (reference sequence). V was cut by 0 bases and J by 4 bases, with 11 bases left in between. The CDR3 region is CASSLGEGRNQPQHF. For the CDR3, the DNA is TGTGCCAGCAGCTTGGGGGAGGGCCGTAATCAGCCCCAGCATTTT.

This chain joins TRBV7-8 and TRBJ2-7; D is possibly TRBD2 (6 bases). V dropped 1 base and J dropped 2 bases, with 12 bases sitting between them. In germline, CDR1 is SGHVS, CDR2 FQNEAQ. CDR3 length equals 15 residues. The CDR3 DNA reads as TGTGCCAGCAGCTTAGTAGCTGGAGGGACCTACGAGCAGTACTTC. This gives the protein CASSLVAGGTYEQYF.

The chain employs TRBV6-4 and TRBJ2-1; 11 nucleotides agree with TRBD2. The germline V gene has CDR1 MRHNA and CDR2 SNTAGT. CDR3 size: 15 residues. The ends lost 8 bases at V and 6 bases at J; junction bases unmatched: 9. In DNA, the CDR3 is TGTGCCAGCTCGGCACTAGCGGGAGATCGCAATGAGCAGTTCTTC. The encoded protein is CASSALAGDRNEQFF.

The chain links TRBV27 to TRBJ2-3; 8 nucleotides agree with TRBD2. There are 22 residues in the CDR3. Looked up from germline, CDR1 is MNHEY and CDR2 is SMNVEV (reference sequence). The junction had 29 bases not matched to a gene; V was cut back by 4 bases and J by 5 bases. In DNA form, the CDR3 reads TGTGCCAGCAGTTCTATATATACCCGGGGGGGCCCGGGACTCCCCCGGGGAGATACGCAGTATTTT. It encodes CASSSIYTRGGPGLPRGDTQYF.